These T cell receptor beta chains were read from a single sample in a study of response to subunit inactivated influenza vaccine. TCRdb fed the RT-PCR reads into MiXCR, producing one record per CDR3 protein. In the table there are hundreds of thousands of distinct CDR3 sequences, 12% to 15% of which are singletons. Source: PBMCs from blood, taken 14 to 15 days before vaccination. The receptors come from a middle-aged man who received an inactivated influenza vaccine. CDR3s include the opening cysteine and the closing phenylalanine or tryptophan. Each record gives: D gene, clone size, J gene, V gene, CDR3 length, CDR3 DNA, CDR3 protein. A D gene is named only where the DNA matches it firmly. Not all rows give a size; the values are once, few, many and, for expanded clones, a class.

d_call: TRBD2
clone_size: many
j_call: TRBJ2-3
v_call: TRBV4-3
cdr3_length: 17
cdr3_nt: TGCGCCAGCAGCCAAGATAAACGGGGGGTCTACACAGATACGCAGTATTTT
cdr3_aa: CASSQDKRGVYTDTQYF

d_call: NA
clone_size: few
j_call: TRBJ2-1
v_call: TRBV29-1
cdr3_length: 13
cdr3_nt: TGCAGCGGAAGACGGGCTGCTATGAATGAGCAGTTCTTC
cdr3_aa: CSGRRAAMNEQFF

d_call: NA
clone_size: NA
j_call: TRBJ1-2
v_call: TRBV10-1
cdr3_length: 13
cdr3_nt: TGCGCCAGCAGTGACGGGTATAACTATGGCTACACCTTC
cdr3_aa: CASSDGYNYGYTF

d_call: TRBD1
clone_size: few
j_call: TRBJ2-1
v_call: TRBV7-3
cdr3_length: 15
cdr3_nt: TGTGCCAGCAGCTTAAGGGGGACAGTCTACAATGAGCAGTTCTTC
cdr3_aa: CASSLRGTVYNEQFF

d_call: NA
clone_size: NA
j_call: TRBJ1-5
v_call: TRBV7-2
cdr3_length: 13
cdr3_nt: TGTGCCAGCAGCTCATACAGAAATCAGCCCCAGCATTTT
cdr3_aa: CASSSYRNQPQHF

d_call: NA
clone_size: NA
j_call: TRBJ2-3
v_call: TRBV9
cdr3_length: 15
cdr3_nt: TGTGCCAGCAGCGTAGGGCTGAAATCGCCAGATACGCAGTATTTT
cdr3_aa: CASSVGLKSPDTQYF

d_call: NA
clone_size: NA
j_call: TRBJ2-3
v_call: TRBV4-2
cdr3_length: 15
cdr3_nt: TGTGCCAGCAGCCAAGACGCTCTACCAACAGATACGCAGTATTTT
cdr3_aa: CASSQDALPTDTQYF

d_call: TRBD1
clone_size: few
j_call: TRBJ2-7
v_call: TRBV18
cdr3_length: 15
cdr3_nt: TGTGCCAGCTCACCTGGACAGGGGGGTCACTACGAGCAGTACTTC
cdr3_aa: CASSPGQGGHYEQYF

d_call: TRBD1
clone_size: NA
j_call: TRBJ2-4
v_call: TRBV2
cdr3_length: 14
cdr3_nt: TGTGCCAGCAGGGACCGGGACAGGTTCGACATTCAGTACTTC
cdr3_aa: CASRDRDRFDIQYF

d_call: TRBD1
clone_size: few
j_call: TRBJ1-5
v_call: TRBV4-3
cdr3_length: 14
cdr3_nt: TGCGCCAGCAGCGACGGGACAGCAGATCAGCCCCAGCATTTT
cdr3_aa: CASSDGTADQPQHF

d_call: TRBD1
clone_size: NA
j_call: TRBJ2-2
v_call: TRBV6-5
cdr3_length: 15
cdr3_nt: TGTGCCAGCAGTTACACCGGACAGGGGGTGGGGGAGCTGTTTTTT
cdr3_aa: CASSYTGQGVGELFF

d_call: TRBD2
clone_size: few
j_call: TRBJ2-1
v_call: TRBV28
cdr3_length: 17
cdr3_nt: TGTGCCAGCAGTTACCCCGGGACTAGCGGGTTTTACAATGAGCAGTTCTTC
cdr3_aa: CASSYPGTSGFYNEQFF